Sequencing of this TCR beta chain was carried out in a study of blood T cell repertoires in COVID-19. Study-level background: The United States, Italy and Spain were the sources of the acute and convalescent COVID-19 samples. The cDNA or gDNA used as material had been derived from T cells, B-cell-depleted T cells, or PBMCs.

This clone showed up just once. As handled by the study authors: Estimation of nucleated cell counts relied on the amplification of reference gene primers. This table comes from immunoSEQ multiplex PCR, and its TCRdb copy is limited to in-frame clones, with some not included. V and J calls and clone size are those listed in that table; D and trimming were worked out from the DNA. The sample holds fewer than 250,000 clones, around 82% seen once. This CDR3 is 16 amino acids long. V lost 4 bases to trimming and J lost 3 bases; unmatched junction nucleotides: 13. Germline CDR1 SGHRS, CDR2 YFSETQ. Sequencing was done on a sample of peripheral blood. The receptor's source is a man aged 45-65 years with active or convalescent COVID-19. This chain uses TRBV5-1 with TRBJ2-7; 7 nucleotides line up with TRBD2. The CDR3 sequence: CASSRRLLAENYEQYF. CDR3 nucleotide sequence: TGCGCCAGCAGCAGAAGGCTGCTAGCGGAAAACTACGAGCAGTACTTC.